The 10 T cell receptor beta chains presented below share a single source sample, sequenced in a study of T cell changes during pregnancy in multiple sclerosis. The method was immunoSEQ multiplex PCR; TCRdb's version includes in-frame clones alone and lacks a portion of them. The table includes nearly 110,000 clones, less than 95% detected once. Sequences were derived from peripheral blood, sampled in the third trimester of pregnancy. The receptors originated from a female donor in good health, enrolled as a control in a pregnancy study.

V is TRBV7-3 and J is TRBJ1-3; D is unclear. This CDR3 has 14 residues. CDR1 is SGHTA, CDR2 FQGTGA, per germline. V was shortened by 1 base and J by 1 base, with 5 bases between the two germline ends. In DNA form, the CDR3 reads TGTGCCAGCAGCTTAAGCGGTTCTGGAAACACCATATATTTT. This encodes CASSLSGSGNTIYF.

V usage is TRBV7-9 and J usage is TRBJ2-5; D call uncertain. Germline V gives CDR1 SEHNR, CDR2 FQNEAQ (reference sequence). Trimming removed 4 bases from V and 1 base from J, with 7 bases in between. The CDR3 loop spans 13 amino acids. In nucleotides, the CDR3 is TGTGCCAGCAGCTCCGCGTTCCAAGAGACCCAGTACTTC. Translating it yields CASSSAFQETQYF. Full variable domain (missing parts from reference TRBV7-9 and TRBJ2-5): DTGVSQNPRHKITKRGQNVTFRCDPISEHNRLYWYRQTLGQGPEFLTYFQNEAQLEKSRLLSDRFSAERPKGSFSTLEIQRTEQGDSAMYLCASSSAFQETQYFGPGTRLLVL.

The chain joins TRBV6-1 to TRBJ1-4, with 10 bases lining up with TRBD1. J gave up 8 bases and V 7 bases, and 7 bases lay outside the gene matches. The CDR3 length is 14 residues. The germline gives CDR1 MNHNS, CDR2 SASEGT. CDR3 coding DNA: TGTGCCAGCATTGATCGGACAGGGGGGGAAAAACTGTTTTTT. Translation gives CASIDRTGGEKLFF.

The CDR3 loop is CASSLGQPTNEKLFF. CDR3 DNA: TGTGCCAGCAGCCTCGGACAGCCAACTAATGAAAAACTGTTTTTT. The chain links TRBV7-2 to TRBJ1-4, with D possibly matching TRBD1 (6 bases). V was pared by 5 bases and J by 0 bases, with 10 bases between. This CDR3 comprises 15 residues. Germline CDR1 and CDR2: SGHTA and FQGNSA.

The V and J genes are TRBV30 and TRBJ1-2; 7 bases line up with TRBD1. Germline CDR1 is GTSNPN and CDR2 is SVGIG (reference sequence). The ends lost 4 bases at V and 0 bases at J; junction bases unmatched: 11. There are 16 residues in the CDR3. The CDR3: CAWIGAGQVSNYGYTF. CDR3 DNA sequence: TGTGCCTGGATCGGGGCAGGACAGGTTTCTAACTATGGCTACACCTTC.

The rearrangement links TRBV4-1 to TRBJ1-5; D not certain. The CDR3 contains 14 residues. Trimming pared 1 base from V and 6 bases from J, leaving 10 bases between. The V gene's germline CDR1 is MGHRA and CDR2 YSYEKL. The CDR3 spells CASSQVTGVQPQHF. The DNA of the CDR3 is TGCGCCAGCAGCCAAGTTACGGGAGTTCAGCCCCAGCATTTT.

V usage is TRBV13 and J usage is TRBJ2-1, with D unresolved. In germline, CDR1 is PRHDT, CDR2 FYEKMQ (reference sequence). V was trimmed by 5 bases and J by 1 base, leaving 12 bases between them. This CDR3 has 15 residues. CDR3 nucleotide sequence: TGTGCCAGCAGCGAGACGGAGTTATCCTACAATGAGCAGTTCTTC. Amino acid sequence: CASSETELSYNEQFF.

The chain has TRBV4-2 and TRBJ1-1; D is unresolved. V was clipped by 0 bases and J by 1 base, with 6 bases between them. The CDR3 covers 14 residues. CDR1 is LGHNA, CDR2 YNFKEQ, per germline. The DNA of the CDR3 is TGTGCCAGCAGCCAAGATCCCTCGAACACTGAAGCTTTCTTT. This sequence encodes CASSQDPSNTEAFF.

V gene TRBV29-1 combines with J gene TRBJ1-2; TRBD1 is a possible D gene (6 bases). Germline CDR1 and CDR2: SQVTM and ANQGSEA. Trimming removed 4 bases from V and 7 bases from J, with 13 bases in between. The CDR3 loop spans 12 amino acids. Written as DNA, the CDR3 is TGCAGCGTTGGACAGGAGGCTGTTGGCTACACCTTC. This sequence encodes CSVGQEAVGYTF.

The chain recombines TRBV18 with TRBJ2-1; 8 nucleotides match TRBD2. Per the germline V gene, CDR1 is KGHSH and CDR2 is LQKENI. The CDR3 loop spans 15 amino acids. J gave up 3 bases and V 0 bases, and 1 base lay outside the gene matches. The CDR3 bases are TGTGCCAGCTCACCACCGAGCGGGGGCTACAATGAGCAGTTCTTC. Its protein is CASSPPSGGYNEQFF.